The clone carrying this T cell receptor beta chain has at least ten counts. Its cognate antigen is unknown. The read ends 3 residues before the CDR3 terminus; that terminus is restored from the germline J gene. The data belong to a study of T cell clonality in common variable immunodeficiency. Broader study findings: The cause of increased CVID clonality remains unclear without subpopulation sequencing.

Germline CDR1 reads GTSNPN; CDR2 reads SVGIG (reference sequence). This CDR3 is 17 amino acids long. V lost 0 bases and J lost 5; bases outside the gene matches: 10. Sequenced by immunoSEQ multiplex PCR; TCRdb stores in-frame clones only, minus some. The repertoire consists of about 35,000 clones, none detected only once. The clonotype originates from a person aged 18-70 years in good health. The chain uses TRBV30 and TRBJ2-1; 10 nucleotides agree with TRBD2. The specimen was peripheral blood mononuclear cells. The CDR3 DNA, read in part, is TGTGCCTGGAGTGTACTAGTAGGTCTAGCGGGGGACAATGAG. This sequence encodes CAWSVLVGLAGDNE. The complete CDR3 sequence is CAWSVLVGLAGDNEQFF.